These 18 T cell receptor beta chains came from one sample sequenced in a study of cytomegalovirus exposure and HLA in healthy donors. Primers: 60 Vbeta forward and 13 Jbeta reverse. Repertoires were generated with immunoSEQ multiplex PCR, while TCRdb's copy carries only in-frame clones and drops some. The profile shows about 98,000 clones, over 80% of them singletons. The specimen was PBMCs. The receptors stem from a middle-aged man in good health and CMV-seronegative.

The V and J genes are TRBV29-1 and TRBJ2-5; D remains ambiguous. The CDR3 is made up of 13 amino acids. Per the germline V gene, CDR1 is SQVTM and CDR2 is ANQGSEA. Trimming pared 0 bases from V and 4 bases from J, leaving 9 bases between. The CDR3 loop reads CSVEDRVRETQYF. Written as DNA, the CDR3 is TGCAGCGTTGAAGATCGGGTCAGAGAGACCCAGTACTTC.

V is TRBV7-2 and J is TRBJ1-4; tentative D call: TRBD1 (5 bases). The V end lost 2 bases, the J end lost 15 bases, and 19 bases lay between the germline ends. The CDR3 consists of 14 residues. Germline assignment: CDR1 SGHTA and CDR2 FQGNSA. CDR3 protein: CASSLRWRGDVLFF. In DNA, the CDR3 is TGTGCCAGCAGCTTACGATGGAGGGGCGATGTTTTGTTTTTT.

The V call is TRBV9, the J call TRBJ2-1; TRBD2 aligns across 7 bases. The CDR3 length is 14 residues. The germline CDR1 and CDR2 sequences are SGDLS and YYNGEE. The V gene end was trimmed by 3 bases and the J gene end by 6 bases; junction bases not matched to a gene: 6. CDR3 sequence (DNA): TGTGCCAGCAGCGACAGCCGGGGGGTCAATGAGCAGTTCTTC. Its protein product is CASSDSRGVNEQFF.

The count of this clone is one. The V gene is TRBV27, the J gene TRBJ2-4, with D maybe TRBD1 (5 bases). In germline, CDR1 is MNHEY, CDR2 SMNVEV (reference sequence). The CDR3 covers 16 residues. V gave up 3 bases and J gave up 1 base, with 13 bases separating them. The DNA for the CDR3 is TGTGCCAGCAGTTTGGGAAGGGGTCAGGCCAAAAACATTCAGTACTTC. The encoded protein is CASSLGRGQAKNIQYF.

The chain has TRBV7-9 and TRBJ1-4; the D is unclear. V lost 5 bases and J 5 bases, leaving 9 bases between the germline ends. This CDR3 region has 13 residues. Germline values: CDR1 SEHNR, CDR2 FQNEAQ (reference sequence). CDR3 sequence: CASSPTRNEKLFF. In nucleotides, the CDR3 is TGTGCCAGCAGCCCCACGAGGAATGAAAAACTGTTTTTT.

This chain joins TRBV11-2 and TRBJ2-1; a weak D match, TRBD2 (6 bases). The germline V and J ends were trimmed by 3 bases and 9 bases, with 15 bases remaining between them. Looked up from germline, CDR1 is SGHAT and CDR2 is FQNNGV. This CDR3 spans 14 amino acids. In DNA, the CDR3 is TGTGCCAGCAGCTTGCCCCCGCTAGCGAGTGAGCAGTTCTTC. This gives the protein CASSLPPLASEQFF.

V usage is TRBV7-9 and J usage is TRBJ1-1, with 12 bases aligning to TRBD1. The CDR3 totals 14 residues. CDR1 is SEHNR, CDR2 FQNEAQ, per germline (reference sequence). The V segment lost 4 bases and the J segment 6 bases; nucleotides outside the gene matches: 3. The CDR3 DNA is TGTGCCAGCAGCTCGGGACAGGGGGCGTCTGAAGCTTTCTTT. Translating gives CASSSGQGASEAFF.

The V call is TRBV5-1, the J call TRBJ2-7; TRBD1 matches 9 bases. Trimming at V came to 4 bases and at J to 5 bases, leaving 10 bases not matched to a gene. Germline CDR1 reads SGHRS; CDR2 reads YFSETQ. The CDR3 loop spans 15 amino acids. The CDR3 sequence: CASSLSGTGLNEQYF. The DNA for the CDR3 is TGCGCCAGCAGCCTATCCGGGACAGGGTTAAACGAGCAGTACTTC.

CDR3 nucleotide sequence: TGTGCCAGCAGTGAATATGGGACAGGGGACAATTCACCCCTCCACTTT. This translates into CASSEYGTGDNSPLHF. This sequence joins TRBV25-1 and TRBJ1-6; 10 bases are a match to TRBD1. CDR3 length: 16 amino acids. Germline loops: CDR1 MGHDK, CDR2 SYGVNS. V dropped 0 bases and J dropped 7; count of bases not matched to a gene: 3.

This clone has a handful of counts. V and J are TRBV29-1 and TRBJ2-7; 9 bases map to TRBD1. CDR1 is SQVTM, CDR2 ANQGSEA, per germline. After removal of 4 bases from V and 6 bases from J, the junction contained 7 bases not matched to a gene. The CDR3 spans 13 residues. The CDR3 nucleotides read TGCAGCGTTGGGAGGGGGACAGGGTTCGAGCAGTACTTC. Encoded protein: CSVGRGTGFEQYF.

This clone was detected only once. The chain uses TRBV10-3 and TRBJ1-1; 8 nucleotides match TRBD1. Germline-derived CDR1 and CDR2 are ENHRY and SYGVKD. Germline trimming cut 8 bases from V and 1 base from J; bases unmatched to any gene: 15. This CDR3 is built from 17 residues. For the CDR3, the DNA is TGTGCCATCGGAGGTAGGACAGGGACTATGGGGAACACTGAAGCTTTCTTT. It encodes CAIGGRTGTMGNTEAFF.

The chain couples TRBV6-4 to TRBJ2-2; D is unresolved. V gave up 6 bases and J gave up 4 bases, with 18 bases separating them. Per the germline V gene, CDR1 is MRHNA and CDR2 is SNTAGT. This CDR3 region has 16 residues. CDR3 protein: CASSLDPGSGTGELFF. In DNA form, the CDR3 reads TGTGCCAGCAGCCTAGACCCCGGGTCCGGCACCGGGGAGCTGTTTTTT.

The J gene is TRBJ2-7, the V gene TRBV13; 9 bases line up with TRBD1. The CDR3 length is 14 residues. Germline loops: CDR1 PRHDT, CDR2 FYEKMQ (reference sequence). J lost 6 bases, V lost 3 bases, and 6 bases had no gene match. CDR3 residues: CASSLNRGRGEQYF. CDR3 bases: TGTGCCAGCAGCTTGAACAGGGGGCGCGGCGAGCAGTACTTC.

Comments on this clone: The junction and the germline gene differ at one end; a read error may be behind it. V usage is TRBV7-7 and J usage is TRBJ1-2, with 12 bases aligning to TRBD1. CDR3 size: 18 residues. Germline assignment: CDR1 SSHAT and CDR2 FNYEAQ (reference sequence). For the CDR3, the DNA is TGTGCTAGCAGCCCTTTAGGACCGGGACAGGGGGCCTTCTATGGCTACACCTTC. Amino acids: CASSPLGPGQGAFYGYTF.

V is TRBV7-8 and J is TRBJ2-2, with 12 bases aligning to TRBD1. The V segment lost 8 bases and the J segment 7 bases; nucleotides outside the gene matches: 11. Germline-derived CDR1 and CDR2 are SGHVS and FQNEAQ. The length of the CDR3 is 16 residues. In DNA form, the CDR3 reads TGTGCCAGCCGCCTCCGGGACAGGGGGCTCGTCGGGGAGCTGTTTTTT. It is translated as CASRLRDRGLVGELFF. The full variable domain, completed using reference TRBV7-8 and TRBJ2-2, is GAGVSQSPRYKVAKRGQDVALRCDPISGHVSLFWYQQALGQGPEFLTYFQNEAQLDKSGLPSDRFFAERPEGSVSTLKIQRTQQEDSAVYLCASRLRDRGLVGELFFGEGSRLTVL.

The chain joins TRBV9 to TRBJ1-6; 8 nucleotides align to TRBD1. The CDR3 runs 17 residues. The V gene's germline CDR1 is SGDLS and CDR2 YYNGEE. J gave up 9 bases and V 4 bases, and 15 bases lay outside the gene matches. In DNA form, the CDR3 reads TGTGCCAGCAGCCCCCAGGGGGCGGATGCATTTACTTCACCCCTCCACTTT. Translation gives CASSPQGADAFTSPLHF.

This chain uses TRBV13 with TRBJ2-7; D is unclear. Trimming removed 5 bases at V and 2 bases at J, with 16 bases between. This CDR3 has 15 amino acids. Germline V gene sequence: CDR1 PRHDT, CDR2 FYEKMQ (reference sequence). The CDR3 nucleotides are TGTGCCAGCAGCCGAATGGTTGGGCGCCCCTACGAGCAGTACTTC. Encoded protein: CASSRMVGRPYEQYF.

CDR3: CASSAETGGPNSPLHF. CDR3 sequence (DNA): TGTGCCAGCAGCGCCGAGACAGGGGGACCCAATTCACCCCTCCACTTT. The genes are TRBV9 and TRBJ1-6, with 9 bases that match TRBD1. The germline V gene encodes CDR1 SGDLS and CDR2 YYNGEE. V gave up 3 bases and J gave up 7 bases; unmatched junction bases: 8. CDR3 size: 16 residues.